The source of this T cell receptor beta chain is a study of radiotherapy plus CTLA-4 blockade in lung cancer (dated by TCRdb to between 2017 and 2018). With regard to the full study: Among the enrolled patients, about 19% had an objective response, and 31% reached disease control.

Libraries came from the immunoSEQ multiplex PCR assay. Held by TCRdb, this immuneACCESS table contains in-frame sequences only and omits some clones. Under half of the omission traces to an unresolved V gene where checked; the cause of the rest is unknown. In all, the sample holds 65,000 to 85,000 clones, and less than 85% of those were seen once. Around a sixth of the sample comes from the top ten. The study evaluated CTLA-4 blockade (ipilimumab) given together with focal radiation therapy in patients who had chemo-refractory metastatic non-small-cell lung cancer. What the authors observed across the whole study: TCR clones derived from tumors expanded in peripheral blood after treatment with radiotherapy and ipilimumab. Early dynamic changes in blood T cell clones, together with increased serum interferon-beta after radiation, were reported as the strongest predictors of response.

Turning to this clone: The antigen it binds to is not known. There are no base qualities to consult, and no much larger clone falls within one base.

Including cysteine and phenylalanine, the CDR3 has 12 amino acids. Only the CDR3 DNA is retained, 36 bases long and in frame from the first base. V is shortened by 1 base, J by 4 bases, and the region joining them spans 4 bases. CDR1 and CDR2 are read off the germline V gene (reference sequence) as SEHNR and FQNEAQ. This TCR derives from a human donor with non-small cell lung cancer whose response to radiotherapy plus ipilimumab could not be evaluated. Some clones in this sample may be carry-over from other donors' samples. Sequencing used peripheral blood, obtained from a patient treated with radiotherapy plus ipilimumab. The rearrangement joined TRBV7-9 to TRBJ1-2; the D gene lacks a confident call. The CDR3 protein is CASSLGLYGYTF. The DNA reads TGTGCCAGCAGCTTAGGACTCTATGGCTACACCTTC.